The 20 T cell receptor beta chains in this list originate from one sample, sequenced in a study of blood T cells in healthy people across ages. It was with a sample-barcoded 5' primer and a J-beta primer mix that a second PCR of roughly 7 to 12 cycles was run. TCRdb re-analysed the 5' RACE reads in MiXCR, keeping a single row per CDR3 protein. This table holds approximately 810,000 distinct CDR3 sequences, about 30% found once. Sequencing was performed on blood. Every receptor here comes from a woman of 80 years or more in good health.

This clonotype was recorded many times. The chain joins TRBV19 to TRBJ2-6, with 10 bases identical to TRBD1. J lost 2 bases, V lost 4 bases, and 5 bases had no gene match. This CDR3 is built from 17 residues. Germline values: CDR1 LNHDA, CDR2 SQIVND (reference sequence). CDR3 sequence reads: CASSRGTGATGANVLTF. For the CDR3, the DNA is TGTGCCAGTAGTAGAGGGACAGGGGCAACTGGGGCCAACGTCCTGACTTTC. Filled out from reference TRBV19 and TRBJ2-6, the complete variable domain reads DGGITQSPKYLFRKEGQNVTLSCEQNLNHDAMYWYRQDPGQGLRLIYYSQIVNDFQKGDIAEGYSVSREKKESFPLTVTSAQKNPTAFYLCASSRGTGATGANVLTFGAGSRLTVL.

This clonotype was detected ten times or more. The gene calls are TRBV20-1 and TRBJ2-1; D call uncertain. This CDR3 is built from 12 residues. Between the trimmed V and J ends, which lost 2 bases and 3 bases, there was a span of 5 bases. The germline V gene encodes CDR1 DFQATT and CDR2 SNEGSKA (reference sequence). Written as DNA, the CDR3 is TGCAGTGCTAGACGCGGCTACAATGAGCAGTTCTTC. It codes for CSARRGYNEQFF.

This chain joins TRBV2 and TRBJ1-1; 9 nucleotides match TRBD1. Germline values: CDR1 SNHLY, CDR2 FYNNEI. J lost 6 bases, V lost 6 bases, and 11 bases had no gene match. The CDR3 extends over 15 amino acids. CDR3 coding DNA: TGTGCCAGCAGACCGGACAGGGGACGGGGCGCTGAAGCTTTCTTT. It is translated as CASRPDRGRGAEAFF.

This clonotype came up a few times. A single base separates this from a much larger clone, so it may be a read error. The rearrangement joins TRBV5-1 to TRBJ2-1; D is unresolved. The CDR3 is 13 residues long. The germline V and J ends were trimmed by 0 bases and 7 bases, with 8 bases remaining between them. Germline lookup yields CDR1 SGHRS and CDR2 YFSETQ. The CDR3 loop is CASSLGQRNEQFF. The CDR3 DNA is TGCGCCAGCAGCTTGGGGCAGAGGAATGAGCAGTTCTTC. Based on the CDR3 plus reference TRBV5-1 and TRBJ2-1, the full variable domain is KAGVTQTPRYLIKTRGQQVTLSCSPISGHRSVSWYQQTPGQGLQFLFEYFSETQRNKGNFPGRFSGRQFSNSRSEMNVSTLELGDSALYLCASSLGQRNEQFFGPGTRLTVL.

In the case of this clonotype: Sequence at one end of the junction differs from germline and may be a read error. CDR3 amino acids: CANSSPTGVNYGYTF. The CDR3, as DNA: TGTGCCAACAGCTCCCCGACAGGGGTTAACTATGGCTACACCTTC. V usage is TRBV5-5 and J usage is TRBJ1-2, with 8 positions matching TRBD1. The CDR3 contains 15 residues. Germline V gene data show CDR1 as SGHKS and CDR2 as YYEKEE (reference sequence).

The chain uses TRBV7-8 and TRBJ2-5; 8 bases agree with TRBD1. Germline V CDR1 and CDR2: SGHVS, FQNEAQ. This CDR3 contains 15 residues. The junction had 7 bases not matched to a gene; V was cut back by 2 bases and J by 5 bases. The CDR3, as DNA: TGTGCCAGCAGCTTATGGGGACAGGTCACGGAGACCCAGTACTTC. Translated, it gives CASSLWGQVTETQYF.

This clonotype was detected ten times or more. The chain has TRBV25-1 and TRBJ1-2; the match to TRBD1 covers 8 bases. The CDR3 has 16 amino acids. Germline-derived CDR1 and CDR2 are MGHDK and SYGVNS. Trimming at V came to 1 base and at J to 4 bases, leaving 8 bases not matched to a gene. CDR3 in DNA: TGTGCCAGCAGTGAATTAGAGAACAGGGGGGTCTATGGCTACACCTTC. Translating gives CASSELENRGVYGYTF.

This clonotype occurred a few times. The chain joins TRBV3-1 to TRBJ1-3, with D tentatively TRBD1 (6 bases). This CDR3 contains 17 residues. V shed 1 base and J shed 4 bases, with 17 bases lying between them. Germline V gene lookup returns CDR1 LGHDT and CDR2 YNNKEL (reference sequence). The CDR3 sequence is CASSQGLFRGAGNTIYF. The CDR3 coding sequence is TGTGCCAGCAGCCAAGGACTTTTCAGGGGCGCCGGAAACACCATATATTTT.

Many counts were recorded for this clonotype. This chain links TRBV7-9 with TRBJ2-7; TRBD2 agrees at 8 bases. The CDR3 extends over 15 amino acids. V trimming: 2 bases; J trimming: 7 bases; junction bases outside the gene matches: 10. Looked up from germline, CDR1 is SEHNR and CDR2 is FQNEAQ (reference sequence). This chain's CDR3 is CASSLPGGAPREQYF. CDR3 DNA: TGTGCCAGCAGCTTACCCGGGGGGGCCCCACGTGAGCAGTACTTC.

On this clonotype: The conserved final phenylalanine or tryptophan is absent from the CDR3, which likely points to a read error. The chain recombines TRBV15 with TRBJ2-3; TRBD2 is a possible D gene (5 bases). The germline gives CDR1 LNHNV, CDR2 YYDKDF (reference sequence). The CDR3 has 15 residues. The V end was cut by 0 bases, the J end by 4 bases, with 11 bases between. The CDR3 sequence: CATSRDRVASDTQYV. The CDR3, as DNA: TGTGCCACCAGCAGAGATCGGGTAGCGTCAGATACGCAGTATGTT.

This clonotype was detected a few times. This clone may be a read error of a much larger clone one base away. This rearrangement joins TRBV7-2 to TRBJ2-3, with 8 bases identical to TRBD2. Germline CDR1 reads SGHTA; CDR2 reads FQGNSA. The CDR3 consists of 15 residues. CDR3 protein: CASSAQGLETDMQYF. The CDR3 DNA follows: TGTGCCAGCAGCGCTCAGGGACTAGAAACAGATATGCAGTATTTT.

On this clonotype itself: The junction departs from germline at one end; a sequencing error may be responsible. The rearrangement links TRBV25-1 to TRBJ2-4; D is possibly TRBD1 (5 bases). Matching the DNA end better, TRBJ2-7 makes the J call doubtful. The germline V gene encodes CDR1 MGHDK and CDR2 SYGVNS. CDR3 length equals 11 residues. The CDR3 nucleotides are TGTGTCAGCAGTCAGGGATACGAGCAGTACTTC. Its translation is CVSSQGYEQYF.

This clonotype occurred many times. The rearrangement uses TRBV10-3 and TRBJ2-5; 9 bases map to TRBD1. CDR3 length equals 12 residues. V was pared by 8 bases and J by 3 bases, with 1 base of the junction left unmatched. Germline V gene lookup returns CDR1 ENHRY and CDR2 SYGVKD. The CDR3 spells CAIGTGKETQYF. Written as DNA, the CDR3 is TGTGCCATCGGGACAGGGAAAGAGACCCAGTACTTC.

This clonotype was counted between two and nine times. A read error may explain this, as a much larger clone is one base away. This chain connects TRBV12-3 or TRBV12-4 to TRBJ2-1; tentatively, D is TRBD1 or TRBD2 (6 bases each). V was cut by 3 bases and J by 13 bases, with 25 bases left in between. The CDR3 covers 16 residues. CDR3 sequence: CASSFKRGAGEETQFF. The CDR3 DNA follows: TGTGCCAGCAGTTTCAAGAGGGGGGCTGGGGAAGAGACCCAGTTCTTC.

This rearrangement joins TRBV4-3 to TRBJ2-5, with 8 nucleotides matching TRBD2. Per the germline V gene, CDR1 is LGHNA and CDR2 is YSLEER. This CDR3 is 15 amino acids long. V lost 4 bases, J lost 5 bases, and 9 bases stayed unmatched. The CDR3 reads CASSRVAGIRETQYF. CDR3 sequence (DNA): TGCGCCAGCAGCCGAGTAGCGGGGATTAGGGAGACCCAGTACTTC.

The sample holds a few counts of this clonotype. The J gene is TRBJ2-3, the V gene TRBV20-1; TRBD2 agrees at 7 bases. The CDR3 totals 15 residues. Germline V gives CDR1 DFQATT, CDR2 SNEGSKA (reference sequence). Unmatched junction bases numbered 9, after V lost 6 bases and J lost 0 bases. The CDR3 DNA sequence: TGCAGTGCCCGGGATGGCGGGGGAAGCACAGATACGCAGTATTTT. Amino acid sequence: CSARDGGGSTDTQYF.

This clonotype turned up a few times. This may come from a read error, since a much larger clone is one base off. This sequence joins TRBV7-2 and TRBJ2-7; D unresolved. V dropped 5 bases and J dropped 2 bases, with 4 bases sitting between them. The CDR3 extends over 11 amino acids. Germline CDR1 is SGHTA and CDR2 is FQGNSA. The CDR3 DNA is TGTGCCAGCAGCAATACCTACGAGCAGTACTTC. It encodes CASSNTYEQYF.

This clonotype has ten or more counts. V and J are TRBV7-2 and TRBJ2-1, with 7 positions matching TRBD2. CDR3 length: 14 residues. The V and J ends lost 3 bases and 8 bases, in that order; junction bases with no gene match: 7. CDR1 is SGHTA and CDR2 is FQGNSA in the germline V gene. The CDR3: CASSFVGGRDEQFF. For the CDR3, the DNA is TGTGCCAGCAGCTTTGTCGGAGGGAGGGATGAGCAGTTCTTC.

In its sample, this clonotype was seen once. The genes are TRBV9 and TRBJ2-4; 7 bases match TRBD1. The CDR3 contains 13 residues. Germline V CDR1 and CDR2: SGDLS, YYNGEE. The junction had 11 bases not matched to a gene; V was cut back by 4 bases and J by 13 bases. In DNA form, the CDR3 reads TGTGCCAGCAGCCCGAACCTAGGGGGCATCCAGTACTTC. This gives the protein CASSPNLGGIQYF.

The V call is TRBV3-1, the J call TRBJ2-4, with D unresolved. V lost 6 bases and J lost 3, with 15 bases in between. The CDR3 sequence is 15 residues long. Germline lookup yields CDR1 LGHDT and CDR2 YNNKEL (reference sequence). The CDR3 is CASSQNMVSKNIQYF. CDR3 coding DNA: TGTGCCAGCAGTCAAAATATGGTCAGCAAAAACATTCAGTACTTC.